Listed below are T cell receptor beta chains from one sample, sequenced in a study of cytomegalovirus exposure and HLA in healthy donors. Clones were sequenced by immunoSEQ multiplex PCR, and TCRdb holds only the in-frame ones, with some missing. The sample holds under 140,000 clones, around 87% seen once. The sequencing sample was made of PBMCs. The receptors stem from a man aged 40-55 years in good health and CMV-seronegative. CDR3s include the opening cysteine and the closing phenylalanine or tryptophan. A D gene is named only where the DNA matches it firmly. Size values are once, few and many counts, or a class for expanded clones, and some rows have none.

d_gene: .; abundance: .; v_gene: TRBV5-6; j_gene: TRBJ2-7; CDR3nt: TGTGCCAGCAACTTCGTCGGGTCCTACGAGCAGTACTTC; CDR3aa: CASNFVGSYEQYF
d_gene: .; abundance: once; v_gene: TRBV6-5; j_gene: TRBJ1-1; CDR3nt: TGTGCCAGCATTCCACCCGGGGGGAGGAACACTGAAGCTTTCTTT; CDR3aa: CASIPPGGRNTEAFF
d_gene: TRBD1; abundance: .; v_gene: TRBV9; j_gene: TRBJ1-5; CDR3nt: TGTGCCAGCAGCGTAGAGGTTAGAGGGACAGGGGGTTCCTCAGAGCCCCAGCATTTT; CDR3aa: CASSVEVRGTGGSSEPQHF
d_gene: TRBD2; abundance: .; v_gene: TRBV9; j_gene: TRBJ2-1; CDR3nt: TGTGCCAGCAGCGTAGACGTGGGACTAAGAGAGTTCTTC; CDR3aa: CASSVDVGLREFF
d_gene: TRBD2; abundance: .; v_gene: TRBV4-3; j_gene: TRBJ2-7; CDR3nt: TGCGCCAGCAGCCAAGCACCGGGGGGTACCTACGAGCAGTACTTC; CDR3aa: CASSQAPGGTYEQYF
d_gene: .; abundance: few; v_gene: TRBV6-5; j_gene: TRBJ1-5; CDR3nt: TGTGCCAGCAGTTCCAGTAGCAATCAGCCCCAGCATTTT; CDR3aa: CASSSSSNQPQHF
d_gene: TRBD2; abundance: .; v_gene: TRBV29-1; j_gene: TRBJ2-1; CDR3nt: TGCAGCGTTCTACAGCGGGGGGAGGACAATGAGCAGTTCTTC; CDR3aa: CSVLQRGEDNEQFF
d_gene: TRBD1; abundance: .; v_gene: TRBV29-1; j_gene: TRBJ1-2; CDR3nt: TGCAGCGTATACAGGGGGGGGTACTATGGCTACACCTTC; CDR3aa: CSVYRGGYYGYTF
d_gene: TRBD1; abundance: .; v_gene: TRBV9; j_gene: TRBJ2-2; CDR3nt: TGTGCCAGCAGCGTCCCAACAGGGGATCCGAACACCGGGGAGCTGTTTTTT; CDR3aa: CASSVPTGDPNTGELFF
d_gene: TRBD1; abundance: .; v_gene: TRBV4-3; j_gene: TRBJ2-7; CDR3nt: TGCGCCAGCAGCCAAGTTTTTCTACCCGGGACAGCAAACTCCTACGAGCAGTACTTC; CDR3aa: CASSQVFLPGTANSYEQYF
d_gene: TRBD1; abundance: .; v_gene: TRBV29-1; j_gene: TRBJ2-2; CDR3nt: TGCAGCTCCGGGACAGCCGGCGGGGAGCTGTTTTTT; CDR3aa: CSSGTAGGELFF
d_gene: TRBD1; abundance: few; v_gene: TRBV2; j_gene: TRBJ1-5; CDR3nt: TGTGCCAGTAGGACAGGGCCGGCTCAGCCCCAGCATTTT; CDR3aa: CASRTGPAQPQHF
d_gene: .; abundance: .; v_gene: TRBV4-1; j_gene: TRBJ2-7; CDR3nt: TGCGCCAGCAGCCAAGTAAATACAGTCTACGAGCAGTACTTC; CDR3aa: CASSQVNTVYEQYF